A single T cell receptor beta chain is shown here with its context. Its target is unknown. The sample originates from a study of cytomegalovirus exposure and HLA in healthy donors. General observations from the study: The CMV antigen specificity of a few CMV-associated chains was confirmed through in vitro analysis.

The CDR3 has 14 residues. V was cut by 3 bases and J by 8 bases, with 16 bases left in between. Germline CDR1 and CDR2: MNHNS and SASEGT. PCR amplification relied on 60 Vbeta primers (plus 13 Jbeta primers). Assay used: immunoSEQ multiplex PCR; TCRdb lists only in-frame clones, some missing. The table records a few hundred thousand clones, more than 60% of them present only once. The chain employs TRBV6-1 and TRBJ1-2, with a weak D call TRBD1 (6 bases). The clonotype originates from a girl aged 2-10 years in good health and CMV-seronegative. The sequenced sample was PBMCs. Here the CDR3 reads CASSDLWGHEGYTF. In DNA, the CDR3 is TGTGCCAGCAGTGATTTATGGGGGCATGAAGGCTACACCTTC.